The T cell receptor beta chain under discussion was sequenced for a study of CD8+CD57+ T cells in acquired aplastic anemia. Study context: On average, sorted CD4+ and CD8+ cells gave roughly 2.9 ug of DNA. Overall study findings and caveats: Fewer than 35 sequences, all CD8+ CDR3, were shared between patients and controls.

This clonotype was observed a single time. As yet, its antigen is unknown. Trimming removed 0 bases from V and 4 bases from J; junction bases left unmatched: 4. CDR1 and CDR2 (germline): SGHTA, FQGTGA. The CDR3 runs to 17 residues. Using genomic DNA as the template, TCR beta VDJ and CDR3 profiling was carried out. MiXCR, run by TCRdb on the reads, gives a single entry per CDR3 protein. The top ten hold around 4% of the sample, which has approximately 380,000 distinct CDR3 sequences, approximately 70% seen once. The receptor was isolated from a human donor in good health, serving as a control. The specimen was sorted CD4+, CD8+, or CD8+CD57+ T cells (not recorded which) from PBMCs. The chain links TRBV7-3 to TRBJ2-6; 9 nucleotides agree with TRBD1. The CDR3 sequence: CASSLTGTGTGANVLTF. Here the CDR3 DNA reads TGTGCCAGCAGCTTAACCGGGACAGGGACGGGGGCCAACGTCCTGACTTTC.